Included here is one TCR beta chain sequence, with context. The germline CDR1 and CDR2 sequences are MNHEY and SMNVEV (reference sequence). This CDR3 contains 15 residues. The data belong to a study of T cells expressing NK-cell markers. No DNA is given; TCRdb re-called the 5' RACE reads and lists each CDR3 protein once. This table lists 350,000 to 450,000 distinct CDR3 sequences. This TCR was recovered from a man aged 18-70 years in good health. V is TRBV27 and J is TRBJ1-2; TCRdb's assignment of TRBD1 cannot be checked, as there is no DNA. The sample taken for sequencing was blood T cells: a sorted CD56 or NKG2C T cell subset, CD4+ or CD8+ T cells, or bulk PBMC T cells (not recorded which). The CDR3: CASSQPGRTPYGYTF.